This TCR beta chain stems from a study of PD-1 blockade in classical Hodgkin lymphoma. Whole-study context: Intravenous infusions of nivolumab 3 mg/kg reached patients every 2 weeks. Study findings and constraints: Significant TCR diversity gains by C4D1 occurred in CD4+ but not CD8+ cells. At baseline, newly diagnosed patients reportedly showed less TCR diversity than healthy donors. It was among complete responders that baseline diversity resembled that of newly diagnosed patients.

Libraries were prepared by immunoSEQ multiplex PCR; TCRdb keeps only in-frame clonotypes and omits some of them. Here the sample spans roughly 22,000 clones, 68% being singletons. Looked up from germline, CDR1 is MNHEY and CDR2 is SVGAGI. The CDR3 is 13 amino acids. V shed 3 bases and J shed 4 bases, with 9 bases lying between them. This clone appeared once. Its antigen is as yet unknown. Each and every patient relapsed after autologous stem cell transplantation, and patients got differing brentuximab vedotin exposure. The chain carries TRBV6-5 and TRBJ1-1; D possibly corresponds to TRBD1 (6 bases). The starting material was peripheral blood mononuclear cells (PBMCs), obtained at baseline. This receptor was identified in a human donor with classical Hodgkin lymphoma. CDR3 nucleotides: TGTGCCAGCAGTTATGGGGGCGGCACTGAAGCTTTCTTT. Translation gives CASSYGGGTEAFF.